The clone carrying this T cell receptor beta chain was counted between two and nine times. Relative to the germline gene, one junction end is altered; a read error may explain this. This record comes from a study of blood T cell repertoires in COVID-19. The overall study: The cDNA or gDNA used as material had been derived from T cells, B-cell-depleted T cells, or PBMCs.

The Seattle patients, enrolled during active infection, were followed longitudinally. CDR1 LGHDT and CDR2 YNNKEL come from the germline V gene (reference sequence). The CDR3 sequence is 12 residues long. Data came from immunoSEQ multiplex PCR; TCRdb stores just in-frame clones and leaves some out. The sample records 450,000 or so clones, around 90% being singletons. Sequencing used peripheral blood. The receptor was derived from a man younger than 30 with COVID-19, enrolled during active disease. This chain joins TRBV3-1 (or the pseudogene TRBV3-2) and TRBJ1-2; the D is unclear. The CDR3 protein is CASSQGNSLSAF. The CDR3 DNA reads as TGTGCCAGCAGCCAAGGAAACAGCCTCAGTGCCTTC.